This TCR beta chain was captured in a study of T cell responses to AZD1222 COVID-19 vaccine. General study results and limits: The CD4 TCRs associated with vaccination extended across spike and predominated at 160-218 and 743-854.

The V end lost 6 bases, the J end lost 2 bases, and 14 bases lay between the germline ends. This CDR3 is 14 amino acids long. CDR1 is SGHTA and CDR2 is FQGNSA in the germline V gene. This clone was counted only a few times. What it binds is unknown. Repertoires were generated with immunoSEQ multiplex PCR, while TCRdb's copy carries only in-frame clones and drops some. The sample has around 67,000 clones, roughly 84% seen once. The chain links TRBV7-2 to TRBJ2-7; possibly TRBD1 for D (6 bases). The sequence was obtained from an adult in good health. Specimen: peripheral blood, collected on day 0 of AZD1222 vaccination. In DNA form, the CDR3 reads TGTGCCAGCAGAACCTATTGGACAGCCTACGAGCAGTACTTC. The encoded protein is CASRTYWTAYEQYF.